This section outlines one T cell receptor (beta chain) sequence together with its context. This specimen belongs to a study of shared clonotypes between healthy human individuals. The CDR3 consists of 12 residues. Germline CDR1 is SGHAT and CDR2 is FQNNGV. V lost 0 bases and J 8 bases, leaving 8 bases between the germline ends. The repertoire was sequenced with immunoSEQ multiplex PCR; TCRdb's copy has only in-frame clones and lacks some. Among some 2.3 million clones, roughly 93% were seen once, and the ten largest hold about 0.39%. This sequence originates from a man younger than 30 in good health. Some clones in this sample may be carry-over from other donors' samples. The rearrangement uses TRBV11-2 and TRBJ2-7; D is uncertain. What was sequenced was naive CD4+ T cells from PBMCs. Sample subset: CD45RA+ positively selected. The CDR3, as DNA: TGTGCCAGCAGCTTAGATCTGGGCCAGCAGTACTTC. Residues: CASSLDLGQQYF.